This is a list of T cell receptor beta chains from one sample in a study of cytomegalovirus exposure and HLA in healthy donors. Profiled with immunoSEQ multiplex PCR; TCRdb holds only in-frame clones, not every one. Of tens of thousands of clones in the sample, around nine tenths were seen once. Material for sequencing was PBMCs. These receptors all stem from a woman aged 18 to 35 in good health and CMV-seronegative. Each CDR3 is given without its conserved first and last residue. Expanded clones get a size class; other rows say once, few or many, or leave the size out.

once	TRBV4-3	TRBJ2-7	ASSQDFLAGGREQY
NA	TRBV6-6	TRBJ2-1	ASSFLTSYEQF
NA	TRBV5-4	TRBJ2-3	ASSPGTSGPTDTQY
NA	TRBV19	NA	ASSIVGGSPYEQY
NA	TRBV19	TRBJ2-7	ASRGQGDYEQY
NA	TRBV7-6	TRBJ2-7	ASRGKGLAASYEQY
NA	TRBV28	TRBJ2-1	ASSREISSYNEQF
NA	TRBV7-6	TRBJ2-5	ASSSNLAGGAETQY
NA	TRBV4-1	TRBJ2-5	ASSQDQAGGGETQY
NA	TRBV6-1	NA	ASSDKAEGYEQY
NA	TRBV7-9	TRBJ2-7	ASSTPAGGQYEQY
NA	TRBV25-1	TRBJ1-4	ASSPGTGGAWDEKLF
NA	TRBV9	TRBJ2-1	ASSVEQERYNEQF
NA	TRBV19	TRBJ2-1	ASSRDSLRSSYNEQF
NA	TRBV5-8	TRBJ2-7	ASRLRGNEQY
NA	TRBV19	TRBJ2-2	ASSMPGNTGELF
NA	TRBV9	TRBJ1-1	ASGGGRSSMNTEAF
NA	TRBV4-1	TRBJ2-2	ASSQSTGGGGPGELF
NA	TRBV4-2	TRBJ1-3	ASSQAGGTGNTIY
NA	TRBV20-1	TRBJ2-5	SAIREGTQY
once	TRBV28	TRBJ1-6	ASSRQGQGFSPLH
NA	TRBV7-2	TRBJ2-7	ASSYRGWEQY
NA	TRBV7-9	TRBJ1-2	ASSLAAGQYGYT
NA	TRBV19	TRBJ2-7	ASSPGTSGRFSYEQY
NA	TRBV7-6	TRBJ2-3	ASSFRDRGRSTDTQY
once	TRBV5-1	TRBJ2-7	ASSLGRDRVPYEQY
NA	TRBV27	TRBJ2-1	ASKASARIYNEQF
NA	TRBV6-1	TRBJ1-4	ASSEGVRVNEKLF
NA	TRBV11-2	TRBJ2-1	ASSHYNEQF
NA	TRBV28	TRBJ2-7	ASSPQGYYEQY
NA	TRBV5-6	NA	ASSWGTGVGEQY
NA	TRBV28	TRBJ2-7	ASSLWGLAGGGSYEQY
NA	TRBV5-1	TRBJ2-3	ASSHGQGATDTQY
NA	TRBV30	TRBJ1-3	AWSVDRSPVSGNTIY
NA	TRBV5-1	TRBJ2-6	ASSPTKYDSGANVLT
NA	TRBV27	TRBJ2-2	ASSLLSGELF
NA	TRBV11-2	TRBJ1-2	ASSTDRFYGYT
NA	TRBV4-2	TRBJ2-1	ASSQLRGDSSYNEQF
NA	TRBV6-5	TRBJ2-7	ASSYSFQVYYEQY
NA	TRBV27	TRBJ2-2	ASSLRGSAHTGELF
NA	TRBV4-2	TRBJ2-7	ASSQAFSGSSYEQY
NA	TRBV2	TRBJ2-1	ASSVGREVVNNEQF
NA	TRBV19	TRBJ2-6	ASSPSSGANVLT
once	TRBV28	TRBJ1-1	ASSLDGNTEAF
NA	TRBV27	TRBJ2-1	ASTRRQGPYNEQF
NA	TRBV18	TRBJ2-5	ASSVSQTSGGQY
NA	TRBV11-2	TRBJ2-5	ASSLGGTGRETQY
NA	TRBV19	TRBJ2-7	ASSPRDRPPYEQY
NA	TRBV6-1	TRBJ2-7	ASSEGGGGPGEQY